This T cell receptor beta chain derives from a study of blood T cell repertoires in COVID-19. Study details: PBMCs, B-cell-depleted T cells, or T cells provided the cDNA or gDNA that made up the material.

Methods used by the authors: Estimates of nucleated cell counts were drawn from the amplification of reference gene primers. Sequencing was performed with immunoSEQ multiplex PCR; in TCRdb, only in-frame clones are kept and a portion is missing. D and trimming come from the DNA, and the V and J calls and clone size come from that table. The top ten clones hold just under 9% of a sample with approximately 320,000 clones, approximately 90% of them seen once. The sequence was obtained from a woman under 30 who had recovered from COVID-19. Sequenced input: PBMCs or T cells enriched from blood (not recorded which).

CDR3 region: CASSPGRTWGNQPQHF. The CDR3 region has the DNA TGTGCCAGCAGCCCCGGCAGGACTTGGGGCAATCAGCCCCAGCATTTT. The chain couples TRBV11-2 to TRBJ1-5; no reliable D call. Germline V lookup: CDR1 SGHAT, CDR2 FQNNGV. Trimming took 5 bases from V and 2 from J, leaving 16 bases between them. The CDR3 is made up of 16 amino acids.